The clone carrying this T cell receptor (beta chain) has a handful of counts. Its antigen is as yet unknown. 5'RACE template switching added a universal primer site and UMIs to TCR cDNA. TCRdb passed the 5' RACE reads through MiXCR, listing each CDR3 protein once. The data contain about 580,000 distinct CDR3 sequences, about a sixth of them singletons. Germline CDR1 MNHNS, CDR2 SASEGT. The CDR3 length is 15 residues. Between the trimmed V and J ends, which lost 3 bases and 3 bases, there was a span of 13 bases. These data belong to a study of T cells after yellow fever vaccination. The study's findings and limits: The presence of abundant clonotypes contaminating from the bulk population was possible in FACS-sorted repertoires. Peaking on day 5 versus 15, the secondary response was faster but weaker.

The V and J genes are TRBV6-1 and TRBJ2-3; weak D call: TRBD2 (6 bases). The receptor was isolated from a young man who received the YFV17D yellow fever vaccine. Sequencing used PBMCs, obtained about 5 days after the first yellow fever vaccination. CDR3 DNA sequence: TGTGCCAGCAGTGATGGAGGGTATCGGACAGATACGCAGTATTTT. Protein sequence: CASSDGGYRTDTQYF.